These T cell receptor beta chains were read from a single sample in a study of cytomegalovirus exposure and HLA in healthy donors. TCRdb keeps only in-frame clones here, not all; method: immunoSEQ multiplex PCR. The sample shows 150,000 to 200,000 clones, around 86% of them seen only once. Sequenced sample: PBMCs. The origin of the receptors is a woman under 30 in good health and CMV-seronegative. CDR3s include the opening cysteine and the closing phenylalanine or tryptophan. D genes are given only for firm matches. Expanded clones get a size class; other rows say once, few or many, or leave the size out.

>TRBV11-3|TRBJ1-5|NA|TRBD1
CASSCDGGQGLPLGPQHF
TGTGCCAGCAGCTGCGACGGGGGACAGGGGCTTCCATTAGGGCCCCAGCATTTT
>TRBV11-3|TRBJ2-1|NA|TRBD2
CASSLDSGLEVGEQFF
TGTGCCAGCAGCTTAGATTCGGGACTAGAGGTCGGTGAGCAGTTCTTC
>TRBV14|TRBJ1-5|NA|NA
CASSQGRNQPQHF
TGTGCCAGCAGCCAGGGCCGCAATCAGCCCCAGCATTTT
>TRBV27|TRBJ2-1|few|NA
CASSSTGISQFF
TGTGCCAGCAGTTCCACAGGGATTTCGCAGTTCTTC
>TRBV7-9|TRBJ1-1|NA|NA
CASRTPPGTQNTEAFF
TGTGCCAGCAGGACGCCCCCCGGGACACAGAACACTGAAGCTTTCTTT
>TRBV6-5|TRBJ2-7|NA|TRBD1
CASNDRAGYEQYF
TGTGCCAGCAATGACAGGGCCGGCTACGAGCAGTACTTC
>TRBV5-1|TRBJ2-7|NA|NA
CASKPKGGQDLRSEQYF
TGCGCCAGCAAACCCAAGGGCGGGCAGGACCTGAGGAGTGAGCAGTACTTC
>TRBV30|TRBJ2-3|NA|TRBD2
CAWSLHMAGGADTQYF
TGTGCCTGGAGTTTGCATATGGCGGGGGGGGCAGATACGCAGTATTTT
>TRBV7-8|TRBJ2-1|few|TRBD1
CASSLAWTGEFEQFF
TGTGCCAGCAGCTTAGCTTGGACAGGGGAGTTTGAGCAGTTCTTC
>TRBV9|TRBJ1-2|once|NA
CASKTANYGYTF
TGTGCCAGCAAAACAGCTAACTATGGCTACACCTTC
>TRBV4-2|TRBJ1-2|once|NA
CASTGQKGNYGYTF
TGTGCCAGCACAGGGCAGAAGGGTAACTATGGCTACACCTTC
>TRBV30|TRBJ1-1|NA|NA
CAWSRLAGNTEAFF
TGTGCCTGGAGTAGGCTAGCAGGGAACACTGAAGCTTTCTTT
>TRBV5-6|TRBJ2-3|NA|TRBD2
CASSLDWGLADTDTQYF
TGTGCCAGCAGCTTGGATTGGGGACTAGCGGACACAGATACGCAGTATTTT
>TRBV18|TRBJ1-2|few|NA
CASSPYGDNPPNYGYTF
TGTGCCAGCTCACCATACGGGGACAACCCTCCAAACTATGGCTACACCTTC
>TRBV2|TRBJ1-2|NA|NA
CASAVETKSGYTF
TGTGCCAGCGCCGTTGAGACTAAGAGCGGCTACACCTTC
>TRBV5-6|TRBJ1-2|NA|NA
CASSSPRGAYGYTF
TGTGCCAGCAGCTCCCCGCGGGGGGCCTATGGCTACACCTTC
>TRBV19|TRBJ1-1|NA|TRBD1
CASSIRGRLTEAFF
TGTGCCAGTAGTATCAGGGGGCGGCTTACTGAAGCTTTCTTT
>TRBV6-5|TRBJ1-6|NA|NA
CASSYGRNSPLHF
TGTGCCAGCAGTTACGGCAGAAATTCACCCCTCCACTTT
>TRBV18|TRBJ2-7|NA|NA
CASSPSSGHNEQYF
TGTGCCAGCTCACCCTCCAGCGGTCATAACGAGCAGTACTTC
>TRBV2|TRBJ2-7|few|TRBD2
CASSEGGLAGVAAYEQYF
TGTGCCAGCAGTGAAGGCGGTCTAGCGGGAGTCGCGGCCTACGAGCAGTACTTC
>TRBV6-5|TRBJ2-3|NA|TRBD1
CASSYTGQEYGDTQYF
TGTGCCAGCAGTTACACAGGACAGGAATACGGGGATACGCAGTATTTT
>TRBV10-3|TRBJ2-1|NA|TRBD2
CAISGGGLAGELFF
TGTGCCATCAGTGGCGGGGGACTAGCGGGAGAGCTGTTCTTC
>TRBV5-4|TRBJ2-3|NA|NA
CASSSKSDWLTDTQYF
TGTGCCAGCAGCTCCAAATCTGACTGGCTCACAGATACGCAGTATTTT
>TRBV5-1|TRBJ1-1|NA|TRBD1
CASSLFVGTGGNTEAFF
TGCGCCAGCAGCTTGTTTGTAGGGACAGGGGGCAACACTGAAGCTTTCTTT
>TRBV10-3|TRBJ1-2|NA|NA
CAISELDRNYGYTF
TGTGCCATCAGTGAACTGGACAGAAACTATGGCTACACCTTC
>TRBV5-1|TRBJ1-5|once|NA
CASSLAGDISVYSNQPQHF
TGCGCCAGCAGCTTGGCAGGGGACATATCTGTTTATAGCAATCAGCCCCAGCATTTT
>TRBV30|TRBJ1-2|NA|NA
CAWSVKKQLLYGYTF
TGTGCCTGGAGTGTAAAGAAGCAACTACTCTATGGCTACACCTTC
>TRBV10-3|TRBJ1-2|NA|NA
CATETGGNYGYTF
TGTGCCACGGAGACAGGAGGCAACTATGGCTACACCTTC
>TRBV2|TRBJ2-7|NA|NA
CASRRELGVYEQYF
TGTGCCAGCAGACGGGAGTTAGGCGTCTACGAGCAGTACTTC
>TRBV27|TRBJ1-1|NA|TRBD1
CASSVGTRSTGGTEAFF
TGTGCCAGCAGTGTCGGTACTCGGTCTACAGGGGGCACTGAAGCTTTCTTT
>TRBV25-1|TRBJ1-1|NA|NA
CASSELRNTEAFF
TGTGCCAGCAGTGAATTGAGGAACACTGAAGCTTTCTTT
>TRBV7-9|TRBJ2-3|once|TRBD1
CASSLGGGAGDTQYF
TGTGCCAGCAGCTTAGGAGGGGGCGCGGGAGATACGCAGTATTTT
>TRBV9|TRBJ2-1|NA|TRBD2
CASSVDTQTSGLYNEQFF
TGTGCCAGCAGCGTAGACACTCAAACTAGCGGCCTCTACAATGAGCAGTTCTTC
>TRBV7-2|TRBJ2-1|NA|TRBD1
CASSSRTGGVVSYNEQFF
TGTGCCAGCAGCTCCAGGACAGGGGGCGTTGTCTCCTACAATGAGCAGTTCTTC
>TRBV29-1|TRBJ1-1|NA|NA
CSVPLGTGTENWDTEAFF
TGCAGCGTACCCCTCGGTACAGGGACCGAGAATTGGGACACTGAAGCTTTCTTT
>TRBV2|TRBJ2-7|NA|TRBD1
CASRGQGAGEQYF
TGTGCCAGCAGAGGACAGGGGGCGGGCGAGCAGTACTTC
>TRBV2|TRBJ2-3|NA|TRBD2
CASSEPAKVAGPADTQYF
TGTGCCAGCAGTGAACCCGCGAAAGTAGCGGGGCCCGCAGATACGCAGTATTTT
>TRBV6-1|TRBJ1-2|NA|TRBD1
CASSDTDRVRDGYTF
TGTGCCAGCAGCGACACGGACAGGGTAAGGGATGGCTACACCTTC
>TRBV5-4|TRBJ1-2|NA|NA
CASSLAGGDTNYGYTF
TGTGCCAGCAGCTTGGCCGGGGGGGACACTAACTATGGCTACACCTTC
>TRBV14|TRBJ2-5|NA|NA
CASSPRPGLFQETQYF
TGTGCCAGCAGCCCCCGCCCGGGACTCTTCCAAGAGACCCAGTACTTC
>TRBV4-1|TRBJ1-2|NA|NA
CASSNTGGDYGYTF
TGCGCCAGCAGCAACACGGGGGGCGACTATGGCTACACCTTC
>TRBV5-1|TRBJ1-6|NA|TRBD1
CASSPRTGELNSPLHF
TGCGCCAGCAGCCCTCGTACAGGGGAGTTAAATTCACCCCTCCACTTT
>TRBV6-4|TRBJ1-1|NA|NA
CASSLGAQESEAFF
TGTGCCAGCAGTCTGGGGGCGCAGGAATCTGAAGCTTTCTTT
>TRBV15|TRBJ2-1|NA|TRBD1
CATSRHRDRQFF
TGTGCCACCAGCAGGCACCGGGACAGGCAGTTCTTC
>TRBV7-8|TRBJ2-5|NA|TRBD2
CASSFRRLAKETQYF
TGTGCCAGCAGCTTTCGGAGACTAGCGAAAGAGACCCAGTACTTC
>TRBV7-5|TRBJ2-7|NA|NA
CVRSLVRQGHPRSYEQYF
TGTGTCAGAAGCTTAGTAAGACAGGGCCATCCAAGGTCCTACGAGCAGTACTTC
>TRBV25-1|TRBJ2-1|NA|NA
CASSGRASVEQFF
TGTGCCAGCAGCGGCCGAGCGTCTGTTGAGCAGTTCTTC
>TRBV29-1|TRBJ2-2|NA|TRBD1
CSVYTGTGKVGELFF
TGCAGCGTGTACACCGGGACAGGGAAGGTCGGGGAGCTGTTTTTT
>TRBV27|TRBJ2-1|NA|TRBD2
CAIRKSGAYYNEQFF
TGTGCCATCCGAAAAAGCGGGGCCTACTACAATGAGCAGTTCTTC